This entry is about one T cell receptor (beta chain). Its antigen is currently unknown. The CDR3 runs to 11 residues. Germline V gene sequence: CDR1 SQVTM, CDR2 ANQGSEA. Deletions cut 3 bases from V and 4 bases from J, with 4 bases between. The record originates from a study of T cells after yellow fever vaccination. Study details: SMART-Seq v4 Ultra Low Input handled preparation of low-cell-number fractions.

Study-wide findings and caveats: Clonotypes found in both CD4 and CD8 compartments made up a small share. FACS-sorted repertoires might harbor abundant contaminating clonotypes from the bulk population.

Template switching with 5'RACE generated the TCR cDNA and added a universal primer site and UMIs. TCRdb reanalysed the 5' RACE reads using MiXCR and keeps one entry per CDR3 protein. The data contain 250,000 to 400,000 distinct CDR3 sequences, roughly 3.9% of them singletons. The sequence was obtained from a man between 18 and 35 years old who received the YFV17D yellow fever vaccine. The chain combines TRBV29-1 with TRBJ2-1; D remains unclear. The material was PBMCs, obtained 5 days after the yellow fever booster vaccination. The CDR3, as DNA: TGCAGCGTTGATTGGTACAATGAGCAGTTCTTC. Amino acids: CSVDWYNEQFF.